The T cell receptor beta chain described here comes from a study of CD4+ T cells in melanoma. Study-wide results and caveats: CD8+ T cell, macrophage and B cell function reportedly correlated with neoantigen-specific CD4+ T cells. In melanoma, neoantigen-specific CD4+ T cells reportedly differed in differentiation state.

Measured with immunoSEQ multiplex PCR; TCRdb has only the in-frame clones, and not every one. The sample yields approximately 47,000 clones, 75% to 90% seen once. The germline gives CDR1 GTSNPN, CDR2 SVGIG (reference sequence). The CDR3 has 14 residues. Trimming left V 5 bases short and J 8 bases short, with 16 bases between. As concerns this clone: What it binds is unknown.

This chain links TRBV30 with TRBJ1-6; maybe TRBD1 (6 bases). The sequencing input was peripheral blood. This TCR derives from a human donor with melanoma. The CDR3 DNA sequence: TGTGCCTGGGAAACAGGGACAAACTATTCACCCCTCCACTTT. Translated: CAWETGTNYSPLHF. Full variable domain (remainder filled in from reference TRBV30 and TRBJ1-6): SQTIHQWPATLVQPVGSPLSLECTVEGTSNPNLYWYRQAAGRGLQLLFYSVGIGQISSEVPQNLSASRPQDRQFILSSKKLLLSDSGFYLCAWETGTNYSPLHFGNGTRLTVT.